A single sample gave rise to the 9 T cell receptor beta chains below, sequenced in a study of blood T cell repertoires in COVID-19. Using immunoSEQ multiplex PCR, the repertoire was profiled, and TCRdb retains in-frame clones only, with some absent. In the table there are about 220,000 clones, about 90% of which are singletons. The sequenced material came from PBMCs or T cells enriched from blood (not recorded which). These receptors were obtained from a man aged 25-40 years who had been exposed to COVID-19.

J is TRBJ2-7 and V is TRBV18; 7 positions match TRBD1. The germline gives CDR1 KGHSH, CDR2 LQKENI. The CDR3 has 15 amino acids. J gave up 3 bases and V 4 bases, and 9 bases lay outside the gene matches. The CDR3 nucleotides read TGTGCCAGCTCACTGGGTCGACAGGGTGGCTACGAGCAGTACTTC. Translating it yields CASSLGRQGGYEQYF.

V gene TRBV6-5 combines with J gene TRBJ2-7; 9 bases are a match to TRBD1. The CDR3 runs to 13 residues. J was trimmed by 3 bases and V by 6 bases; bases with no gene match: 3. Germline V gene data show CDR1 as MNHEY and CDR2 as SVGAGI. Here the CDR3 reads CASSRGQGYEQYF. The CDR3 DNA is TGTGCCAGCAGCCGGGGACAGGGCTACGAGCAGTACTTC.

This clone was seen a few times. This chain joins TRBV21-1 and TRBJ2-7; the D segment call TRBD2 is taken from the table without a DNA check. TRBV21-1 is annotated as a pseudogene. There are 17 residues in the CDR3. CDR3 bases: TGTGCCAGCAGCAAAGCCGGGACTAGCGGGGGTCGGAACGAGCAGTACTTC. It yields the protein CASSKAGTSGGRNEQYF.

V usage is TRBV15 and J usage is TRBJ2-5; the match to TRBD2 covers 7 bases. J was trimmed by 4 bases and V by 1 base; bases with no gene match: 3. Germline V gene sequence: CDR1 LNHNV, CDR2 YYDKDF (reference sequence). The CDR3 has 14 amino acids. For the CDR3, the DNA is TGTGCCACCAGCAGAGCGGGAGGATCAGAGACCCAGTACTTC. Protein: CATSRAGGSETQYF.

This chain joins TRBV9 and TRBJ1-2; 12 nucleotides match TRBD1. V lost 3 bases to trimming and J lost 4 bases; unmatched junction nucleotides: 10. Germline CDR1 reads SGDLS; CDR2 reads YYNGEE. The CDR3 is made up of 17 amino acids. The CDR3 is CASSGIRDRGRAYGYTF. In nucleotides, the CDR3 is TGTGCCAGCAGCGGCATCCGGGACAGGGGGCGGGCCTATGGCTACACCTTC.

In this sample, this clone turned up a few times. V and J are TRBV6-4 and TRBJ1-1, with 8 bases identical to TRBD1. V dropped 6 bases and J dropped 1; count of bases not matched to a gene: 4. CDR3 length equals 14 residues. Germline V CDR1 and CDR2: MRHNA, SNTAGT. For the CDR3, the DNA is TGTGCCAGCAGCGCAGGGGGCGAGAACACTGAAGCTTTCTTT. It specifies CASSAGGENTEAFF.

This sequence joins TRBV4-1 and TRBJ1-2, with D uncertain. The CDR3 totals 16 residues. V was cut by 1 base and J by 7 bases, with 19 bases left in between. Germline lookup yields CDR1 MGHRA and CDR2 YSYEKL. The chain's CDR3 is CASSQARVRQDFGYTF. DNA for the CDR3: TGCGCCAGCAGCCAAGCGCGAGTCAGGCAGGACTTTGGCTACACCTTC.

This chain uses TRBV4-3 with TRBJ1-1; 7 bases line up with TRBD1. This CDR3 region has 16 residues. Trimming took 2 bases from V and 1 from J; bases not matched to a gene: 7. Germline values: CDR1 LGHNA, CDR2 YSLEER. CDR3 nucleotide sequence: TGCGCCAGCAGCCAACTCGGACAGGTACCGAACACTGAAGCTTTCTTT. It encodes CASSQLGQVPNTEAFF.

This clone showed up just once. The chain couples TRBV5-1 to TRBJ1-5, with 7 positions matching TRBD1. This CDR3 contains 16 residues. Germline lookup yields CDR1 SGHRS and CDR2 YFSETQ. The junction had 7 bases not matched to a gene; V was cut back by 4 bases and J by 0 bases. As DNA, the CDR3 is TGCGCCAGCAGCGGTGACAGGGTGGATAGCAATCAGCCCCAGCATTTT. Translation gives CASSGDRVDSNQPQHF.